Listed below are T cell receptor beta chains from one sample, sequenced in a study of cytomegalovirus exposure and HLA in healthy donors. Produced via immunoSEQ multiplex PCR; TCRdb's table is partial and in-frame only. Of approximately 210,000 clones listed, more than 75% are singletons. The sequencing sample was made of PBMCs. The receptors were gathered from a woman in her late teens or twenties in good health and CMV-seronegative. CDR3s include the opening cysteine and the closing phenylalanine or tryptophan. The D gene is left open where the match is weak. Clone sizes are given selectively: once, few, many, or a class where the clone is expanded.

d_call	v_call	j_call	clone_size	cdr3_nt	cdr3_aa
TRBD1	TRBV7-2	TRBJ2-7	NA	TGTGCCAGCAGCCCCCGGACAGGGGACCTCTACGAGCAGTACTTC	CASSPRTGDLYEQYF
NA	TRBV5-1	TRBJ2-5	NA	TGCGCCAGCAGCTTGTCGTCGGAGACCCAGTACTTC	CASSLSSETQYF
TRBD1	TRBV6-1	TRBJ2-7	NA	TGTGCCAGCGCGCCCCGGACAGGGTCCTACGAGCAGTACTTC	CASAPRTGSYEQYF
TRBD1	TRBV7-9	TRBJ2-7	NA	TGTGCCAGCAGGTTAGACAGGGGAGGCTCCTACGAGCAGTACTTC	CASRLDRGGSYEQYF
NA	TRBV19	TRBJ2-3	NA	TGTGCCAGTAGTATCGGGGGGCTAAGCACAGATACGCAGTATTTT	CASSIGGLSTDTQYF
NA	TRBV7-8	TRBJ2-7	NA	TGTGCCAGCAGCTTAGAGCCACAGGGAGCCTACGAGCAGTACTTC	CASSLEPQGAYEQYF
NA	TRBV5-1	TRBJ2-2	NA	TGCGCCAGCAGCTTGTCGGGGATGGGAACCGGGGAGCTGTTTTTT	CASSLSGMGTGELFF
NA	TRBV2	TRBJ2-5	NA	TGTGCCAGCAGTGAATCCCTCCTCGACAGTCAAGAGACCCAGTACTTC	CASSESLLDSQETQYF
TRBD2	TRBV11-1	TRBJ2-4	NA	TGTGCCAGCAGCTTCGGGACTAGCGGGAGTGCCAAAAACATTCAGTACTTC	CASSFGTSGSAKNIQYF
TRBD1	TRBV6-6	TRBJ2-7	NA	TGTGCCAGCAGTTCGGACAGGGGGCGATGCGAGCAGTACTTC	CASSSDRGRCEQYF
NA	TRBV9	TRBJ2-1	NA	TGTGCCAGCAGCCGTAGTAACAATGAGCAGTTCTTC	CASSRSNNEQFF
NA	TRBV2	TRBJ1-6	NA	TGTGCCAGCAGTGCCAGAACAGGGACGGGTTCACCCCTCCACTTT	CASSARTGTGSPLHF
NA	TRBV13	TRBJ2-5	NA	TGTGCCAGCAGCATAAGGACGGGAACCCAAGAGACCCAGTACTTC	CASSIRTGTQETQYF
TRBD2	TRBV9	TRBJ2-7	NA	TGTGCCAGCAGCGTAGGGGCTAGCGGGAGGGCCTACGAGCAGTACTTC	CASSVGASGRAYEQYF
NA	TRBV19	TRBJ2-1	NA	TGTGCCAGTAGTCCCTGGCGGGAACCTTACAATGAGCAGTTCTTC	CASSPWREPYNEQFF
TRBD1	TRBV9	TRBJ2-1	NA	TGTGCCAGCAGCGTCGGGACAGGGCTCAATGAGCAGTTCTTC	CASSVGTGLNEQFF
NA	TRBV7-2	TRBJ2-7	NA	TGTGCCAGCAGCGATTCGGGTTCCGTTTCCTACGAGCAGTACTTC	CASSDSGSVSYEQYF
NA	TRBV5-4	TRBJ2-5	NA	TGTGCCAGCAGCTTGGTCGGCCAAGAGACCCAGTACTTC	CASSLVGQETQYF
NA	TRBV5-4	TRBJ2-7	once	TGTGCCAGCAGTTCACAAGCGGGCCTCGCCTACGAGCAGTACTTC	CASSSQAGLAYEQYF
TRBD1	TRBV6-1	TRBJ1-5	NA	TGTGCCAGCAGTGTCGTGGGACAGGGGGCGCCCGGTCAGCCCCAGCATTTT	CASSVVGQGAPGQPQHF
TRBD1	TRBV25-1	TRBJ2-7	NA	TGTGCCAGCAGTGACCCGGACAGGGCCTACGAGCAGTACTTC	CASSDPDRAYEQYF
TRBD2	TRBV7-2	TRBJ2-1	NA	TGTGCCAGCAGCTTTCCCGCTAGCGGCTCCTACAATGAGCAGTTCTTC	CASSFPASGSYNEQFF
NA	TRBV7-8	TRBJ1-6	NA	TGTGCCAGCAGCTTAGAGTACAGTAGCTCCTATAATTCACCCCTCCACTTT	CASSLEYSSSYNSPLHF
TRBD2	TRBV30	TRBJ2-5	NA	TGTGCCTGGACCCTAGCGGGAGGGGAGACCCAGTACTTC	CAWTLAGGETQYF
TRBD1	TRBV23-1	TRBJ1-6	NA	TGCGCCAGCAGTCGCTTAAAATACAGGGGAGGTAATTCACCCCTCCACTTT	CASSRLKYRGGNSPLHF
NA	TRBV19	TRBJ1-1	NA	TGTGCCAGTAGTATGAAGAGGAACACTGAAGCTTTCTTT	CASSMKRNTEAFF
TRBD1	TRBV4-1	TRBJ1-2	NA	TGCGCCAGCAGCCAAGAAGGGACAGGGAGTTATGGCTACACCTTC	CASSQEGTGSYGYTF
NA	TRBV29-1	TRBJ1-1	NA	TGCAGCGGCATAGGGACGGGAGAGGAAGCTTTCTTT	CSGIGTGEEAFF
TRBD1	TRBV10-3	TRBJ1-4	NA	TGTGCCACCGGAGGACAGGAACGCGAAAAACTGTTTTTT	CATGGQEREKLFF
TRBD1	TRBV7-6	TRBJ2-1	NA	TGTGCCAGCAGCTTAGATAGCTTCCGGGACAGGGAATACAATGAGCAGTTCTTC	CASSLDSFRDREYNEQFF
TRBD2	TRBV7-9	TRBJ2-3	NA	TGTGCCAGCAGCTCCGCGGGGGGGAGAGATACGCAGTATTTT	CASSSAGGRDTQYF
NA	TRBV11-3	TRBJ2-3	once	TGTGCCAGCAGCTTAAGCTGGGGCGGAAGGCCTACGCAGTATTTT	CASSLSWGGRPTQYF
TRBD1	TRBV5-1	TRBJ2-7	NA	TGCGCCAGCAGCTTCGGGACAGCCGTGAGGCAGTACTTC	CASSFGTAVRQYF
TRBD1	TRBV18	TRBJ1-5	NA	TGTGCCAGCTCCCCGGCAGGGGGTTTCATAGATCAGCCCCAGCATTTT	CASSPAGGFIDQPQHF
NA	TRBV5-4	TRBJ2-5	once	TGTGCCAGCAGCTCCCACTATGGGTCCTACCCCTCGGAGACCCAGTACTTC	CASSSHYGSYPSETQYF
NA	TRBV28	TRBJ1-4	few	TGTGCCAGCAGTCTATTCGACACCCCCGAGGAAAAACTGTTTTTT	CASSLFDTPEEKLFF
NA	TRBV27	TRBJ1-1	NA	TGTGCCAGCAGTCTCCGGGGGGGGACTGAAGCTTTCTTT	CASSLRGGTEAFF
NA	TRBV27	TRBJ1-6	NA	TGTGCCAGCAGTTTAAAGACAGCCCCGGGCAGATTCTCACCCCTCCACTTT	CASSLKTAPGRFSPLHF
NA	TRBV2	TRBJ1-6	NA	TGTGCCAGCAGTGGGCAGGGAAGCTCCTATAATTCACCCCTCCACTTT	CASSGQGSSYNSPLHF
NA	TRBV28	TRBJ1-6	NA	TGTGCCAGCAGCCCCTTGGAGGCCCCCCATAATTCACCCCTCCACTTT	CASSPLEAPHNSPLHF
TRBD1	TRBV19	TRBJ1-5	NA	TGTGCCAGTAAAGCAGGGGGTTTAGCCCAGCATTTT	CASKAGGLAQHF
NA	TRBV5-6	TRBJ2-7	NA	TGTGCCAGCAGCTTGGGGGGGGTAAGCTACGAGCAGTACTTC	CASSLGGVSYEQYF
NA	TRBV18	TRBJ2-2	NA	TGTGCCAGCTCACCAACACCCGGGGAGCTGTTTTTT	CASSPTPGELFF
NA	TRBV6-5	TRBJ1-5	NA	TGTGCCAGCAGTTATAGTCTCGGGGTCAATCAGCCCCAGCATTTT	CASSYSLGVNQPQHF